This T cell receptor (beta chain) was sequenced in a study of blood T cell repertoires in COVID-19. This clone occurred once. Germline assignment: CDR1 SGHDN and CDR2 FVKESK. Trimming shortened V by 1 base and J by 5 bases, and 14 bases separated the two germline ends. This CDR3 has 15 residues. Assay: immunoSEQ multiplex PCR; the TCRdb copy retains only in-frame clones and omits some. The table records around 47,000 clones, approximately 89% of them present only once. Sequences were obtained from peripheral blood. J is TRBJ2-5 and V is TRBV14, with D possibly being TRBD2 (5 bases). The origin of this receptor is a man aged 80 or over with active or convalescent COVID-19. The CDR3 sequence: CASSQVSPGMETQYF. CDR3 bases: TGTGCCAGCAGCCAAGTCTCGCCGGGAATGGAGACCCAGTACTTC.